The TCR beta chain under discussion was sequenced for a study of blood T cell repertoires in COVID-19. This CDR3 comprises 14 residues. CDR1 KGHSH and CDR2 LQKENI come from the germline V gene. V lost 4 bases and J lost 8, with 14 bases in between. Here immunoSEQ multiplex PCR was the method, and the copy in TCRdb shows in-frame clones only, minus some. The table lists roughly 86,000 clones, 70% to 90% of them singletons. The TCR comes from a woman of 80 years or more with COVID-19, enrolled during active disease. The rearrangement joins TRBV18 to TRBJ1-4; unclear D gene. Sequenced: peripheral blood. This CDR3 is CASSQVEAAEKLFF. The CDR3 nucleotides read TGTGCCAGCTCACAGGTGGAGGCGGCCGAAAAACTGTTTTTT.